This T cell receptor (beta chain) was sequenced for a study of OX40 agonist ivuxolimab in advanced cancers. About the investigation overall: Ivuxolimab was an agonistic, fully human IgG2 monoclonal antibody directed against OX40 (CD134), a costimulatory receptor. Intravenous ivuxolimab was administered to patients every 2 weeks at six dose levels: 0.01, 0.1, 0.3, 1.5, 3 and 10 mg/kg. Of the roughly 50 dose-escalation patients, hepatocellular carcinoma was present in roughly 19, melanoma in roughly 15, renal cell carcinoma in 9 and head and neck cancer in 9. In the dose-escalation cohort, around four fifths of patients were male, and the mean age was around 60 years with a range of roughly 20 to 85. Patients were allowed to have had prior anti-PD-1, anti-PD-L1 or anti-CTLA-4 therapy, and approximately 37% of the dose-escalation patients had been treated with checkpoint inhibitors. Partial responses occurred in three dose-escalation patients: two with cutaneous melanoma and one with hepatocellular carcinoma. The point of sequencing TCRbeta in the periphery was to test whether ivuxolimab changed TCR sequence diversity and drove clonal T-cell expansion. The paper covers the monotherapy dose-escalation part of the phase I ivuxolimab trial, which included N = 52 patients.

Patients with a history of autoimmune disease or receiving systemic immunosuppression were excluded from the trial. Peripheral blood for TCR sequencing was drawn from every dose cohort at baseline, at cycle 4 day 1 and at cycle 7 day 1. Samples came from an open-label, multicenter, first-in-human phase I dose-escalation trial of ivuxolimab. Adults with locally advanced or metastatic head and neck squamous cell, hepatocellular, melanoma or renal cell carcinoma were enrolled in the trial. Before TCR sequencing, CD4+ T cells and CD8+ T cells were sorted from peripheral blood as separate populations. Details on this clone: Its antigen has not been determined. No base quality information exists; no much larger clone differs at one position.

Genomic DNA was isolated from the sorted cells so that the TCRbeta CDR3 region could be sequenced. The immunoSEQ Assay was used for sequencing of TCRbeta CDR3 regions. In its TCRdb copy, this immuneACCESS table keeps in-frame sequences only and misses some clones. Where compared with another copy, unresolved V genes explain less than half of these, and the others have no known cause. Here the sample has just over 50,000 clones; around 77% occur a single time. Of the sample, 2% falls within the top ten clones. Here is what the overall study found, with its caveats: After ivuxolimab, expanded clones were on average more numerous among CD8+ T cells than among CD4+ T cells. In the 0.1-3.0 mg/kg groups, partial responders were among the patients with the lowest normalized peripheral clonal expansion, particularly in CD8+ T cells. Antigen specificity was not determined for the clonally expanded peripheral T cells. Low levels of normalized T-cell clonal expansion were also shown by some nonresponding patients. At doses from 0.1 to 3.0 mg/kg, clonal expansion was seen in both CD4+ and CD8+ blood T cells between baseline and week 6.

The clonotype was recovered from an adult with an advanced solid tumor such as melanoma, head and neck, liver or kidney cancer. Sequencing was performed on CD4+ or CD8+ T cells sorted from blood, taken in a trial of the OX40 agonist ivuxolimab.

The nucleotides are TGTGCCAGCAGTTACGCTCCGAGTGGGTCAGAGACCCAGTACTTC. Its amino acids are CASSYAPSGSETQYF. The rearranged chain carries TRBV6-5 and TRBJ2-5; no D gene is confidently identified. The CDR3, from cysteine to phenylalanine, totals 15 residues. CDR3 DNA only is kept here, 45 bases in frame from base 1. Per the germline V gene, MNHEY is the CDR1 and SVGAGI is the CDR2. Trimming removed 2 bases from V and 4 bases from J, leaving 14 bases between the germline ends.